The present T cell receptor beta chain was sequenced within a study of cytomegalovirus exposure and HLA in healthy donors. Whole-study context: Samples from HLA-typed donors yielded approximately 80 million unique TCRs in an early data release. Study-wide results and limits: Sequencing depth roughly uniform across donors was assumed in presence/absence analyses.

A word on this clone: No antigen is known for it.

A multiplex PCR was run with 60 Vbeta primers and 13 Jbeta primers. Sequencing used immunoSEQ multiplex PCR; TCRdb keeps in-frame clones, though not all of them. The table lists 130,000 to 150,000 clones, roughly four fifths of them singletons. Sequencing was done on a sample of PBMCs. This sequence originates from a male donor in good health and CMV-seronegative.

Written as DNA, the CDR3 is TGTGCCAGCAGCCAACCCGCCGACAGGGAGGCTTTCTTT. Translating gives CASSQPADREAFF. The gene calls are TRBV5-4 and TRBJ1-1, with 7 bases fitting TRBD1. The CDR3 contains 13 residues. The J segment lost 11 bases and the V segment lost 4 bases, leaving 11 bases of the junction unmatched. CDR1 is SGHNT and CDR2 is YYREEE in the germline V gene (reference sequence). Looking up the rest from reference TRBV5-4 and TRBJ1-1 gives the full variable domain: ETGVTQSPTHLIKTRGQQVTLRCSSQSGHNTVSWYQQALGQGPQFIFQYYREEENGRGNFPPRFSGLQFPNYSSELNVNALELDDSALYLCASSQPADREAFFGQGTRLTVV.